This T cell receptor beta chain is from a study of CD8+ T cells in alopecia areata. Regarding the study as a whole: Normal scalp had lower clonality than lesional scalp, with alopecia totalis/universalis lesions showing this most strongly. It was less clear whether patients shared TCRs than it was in mice, possibly because of HLA.

Extraction of RNA preceded its reverse transcription into cDNA, which served as the sequencing template. TCRdb keeps only in-frame clones here, not all; method: immunoSEQ multiplex PCR. The sample lists some 150,000 clones, about 70% seen once, with approximately 10% in the top ten. The germline V gene encodes CDR1 SGHAT and CDR2 FQNNGV. This CDR3 has 15 residues. Trimming removed 0 bases from V and 7 bases from J, with 15 bases in between. Details on this clone: The target antigen is unknown.

The sample in question was CD8+ T cells sorted from blood, obtained at week 0. This TCR was recovered from a human donor with alopecia areata. The chain links TRBV11-2 to TRBJ2-5; D not resolved. The CDR3 is CASSLEAAGLATQYF. In nucleotides, the CDR3 is TGTGCCAGCAGCTTAGAGGCGGCAGGTCTTGCGACCCAGTACTTC. The full variable domain, in which reference TRBV11-2 and TRBJ2-5 provide the parts outside the CDR3, is EAGVAQSPRYKIIEKRQSVAFWCNPISGHATLYWYQQILGQGPKLLIQFQNNGVVDDSQLPKDRFSAERLKGVDSTLKIQPAKLEDSAVYLCASSLEAAGLATQYFGPGTRLLVL.